These 11 T cell receptor beta chains share one sample of origin, sequenced in a study of beta chain features in type 1 diabetes. General study findings and limits: Significant though moderate, a shortening of TCRB CDR3s appeared in all four CD4+ subsets of Type 1 diabetes patients.

The entirety of the isolated RNA underwent reverse transcription, so expressed TCRB transcripts were sequenced. Measured with immunoSEQ multiplex PCR; TCRdb has only the in-frame clones, and not every one. The table includes around 310,000 clones, around an eighth detected once. These receptors are not linked to any known antigen. The material sequenced was naive CD4+ T cells from blood. All receptors come from a woman in her late teens or twenties with type 1 diabetes.

The V gene is TRBV7-9, the J gene TRBJ2-1; D possibly corresponds to TRBD2 (6 bases). The CDR3 loop spans 14 amino acids. CDR1 SEHNR and CDR2 FQNEAQ come from the germline V gene (reference sequence). Trimming pared 5 bases from V and 8 bases from J, leaving 16 bases between. The CDR3 reads CASSTGTGFDEQFF. The CDR3 nucleotides are TGTGCCAGCAGCACCGGGACTGGCTTCGATGAGCAGTTCTTC.

The V gene is TRBV30, the J gene TRBJ2-1; D not certain. CDR1 and CDR2 (germline): GTSNPN, SVGIG (reference sequence). CDR3 size: 13 residues. With 4 bases removed from V and 5 bases from J, the gap between germline ends came to 12 bases. The CDR3 coding sequence is TGTGCCTGGAAGCGCCTACTCGACAATGAGCAGTTCTTC. Translating gives CAWKRLLDNEQFF.

This clone was detected only a few times. The J gene is TRBJ2-2, the V gene TRBV4-3; the match to TRBD2 covers 7 bases. With V trimmed by 0 bases and J by 4 bases, 8 bases remained unmatched. The CDR3 is made up of 17 amino acids. Germline CDR1 reads LGHNA; CDR2 reads YSLEER. Here the CDR3 reads CASSQDFPSGSTGELFF. The CDR3, as DNA: TGCGCCAGCAGCCAAGATTTCCCTAGCGGTAGCACCGGGGAGCTGTTTTTT.

The CDR3 loop reads CASSHLSGTSGRDFTGELFF. DNA of the CDR3: TGTGCCAGCAGCCATCTGTCCGGGACTAGCGGGAGAGACTTTACCGGGGAGCTGTTTTTT. The rearrangement uses TRBV14 and TRBJ2-2; 14 nucleotides agree with TRBD2. V was pared by 3 bases and J by 5 bases, with 14 bases of the junction left unmatched. The CDR3 is made up of 20 amino acids. CDR1 and CDR2 from the germline V gene are SGHDN and FVKESK.

The genes are TRBV9 and TRBJ1-1; 8 nucleotides line up with TRBD1. This CDR3 is built from 19 residues. After removal of 4 bases from V and 5 bases from J, the junction contained 22 bases not matched to a gene. CDR1 SGDLS and CDR2 YYNGEE come from the germline V gene. This CDR3 is CASSPWGSRDRSTGTEAFF. The CDR3 DNA reads TGTGCCAGCAGCCCATGGGGTAGTCGGGACAGGTCAACGGGGACTGAAGCTTTCTTT.

This clone appeared a few times. The chain joins TRBV18 to TRBJ1-5; a weak D match, TRBD1 (6 bases). V lost 1 base, J lost 8 bases, and 9 bases lay in between. From germline, CDR1 is KGHSH and CDR2 LQKENI. CDR3 size: 13 residues. As DNA, the CDR3 is TGTGCCAGCTCACCACACAGGGATGAGCCCCAGCATTTT. It encodes CASSPHRDEPQHF.

This clone has just a few counts. Different DNA sequences within this sample yield the same CDR3. The chain uses TRBV30 and TRBJ1-1; D call uncertain. The CDR3 consists of 12 residues. V gave up 4 bases and J gave up 1 base, with 7 bases separating them. Germline assignment: CDR1 GTSNPN and CDR2 SVGIG (reference sequence). The CDR3 DNA reads as TGTGCCTGGATACGGGGGAACACTGAAGCTTTCTTT. This codes for CAWIRGNTEAFF.

Written as DNA, the CDR3 is TGCAGCGTTGGGGCTGTCTCTGGAAACACCATATATTTT. Translating gives CSVGAVSGNTIYF. This chain links TRBV29-1 with TRBJ1-3; D call uncertain. This CDR3 comprises 13 residues. Deletions cut 4 bases from V and 0 bases from J, with 7 bases between. The germline CDR1 and CDR2 sequences are SQVTM and ANQGSEA.

V usage is TRBV7-9 and J usage is TRBJ2-3, with TRBD1 matching over 9 bases. The CDR3 is 15 amino acids. V lost 3 bases and J lost 3; bases outside the gene matches: 4. Germline assignment: CDR1 SEHNR and CDR2 FQNEAQ (reference sequence). The CDR3 region is CASSFRTGATDTQYF. The CDR3 DNA reads TGTGCCAGCAGCTTCCGGACAGGGGCAACAGATACGCAGTATTTT. Full variable domain (outside the CDR3, taken from reference TRBV7-9 and TRBJ2-3): DTGVSQNPRHKITKRGQNVTFRCDPISEHNRLYWYRQTLGQGPEFLTYFQNEAQLEKSRLLSDRFSAERPKGSFSTLEIQRTEQGDSAMYLCASSFRTGATDTQYFGPGTRLTVL.

This chain joins TRBV7-8 and TRBJ2-7, with 7 bases lining up with TRBD1. The CDR3 is 14 amino acids. The V gene end was trimmed by 1 base and the J gene end by 2 bases; junction bases not matched to a gene: 2. Per the germline V gene, CDR1 is SGHVS and CDR2 is FQNEAQ. The CDR3 is CASSLDRGAYEQYF. The CDR3 DNA reads as TGTGCCAGCAGCTTAGACAGGGGAGCCTACGAGCAGTACTTC.

The chain couples TRBV7-9 to TRBJ2-5, with TRBD2 matching over 11 bases. There are 17 residues in the CDR3. Germline lookup yields CDR1 SEHNR and CDR2 FQNEAQ (reference sequence). With V trimmed by 5 bases and J by 1 base, 9 bases remained unmatched. The CDR3 DNA follows: TGTGCCAGCAGCCCCGGGGTGACTAGCGGGACCCAAGAGACCCAGTACTTC. This sequence encodes CASSPGVTSGTQETQYF. The variable domain in full, completed from reference TRBV7-9 and TRBJ2-5, reads DTGVSQNPRHKITKRGQNVTFRCDPISEHNRLYWYRQTLGQGPEFLTYFQNEAQLEKSRLLSDRFSAERPKGSFSTLEIQRTEQGDSAMYLCASSPGVTSGTQETQYFGPGTRLLVL.